This T cell receptor (beta chain) appears in the sequencing data of a study of cytomegalovirus exposure and HLA in healthy donors. Study outcomes and limitations: Listed as cytomegalovirus-associated were 150 or so TCR beta chains. A later analysis reportedly identified an Asian-associated ancestry cluster as carrying fewer N-insertions than the approximately 620-donor mean. Most of the TCR beta V segments (in an earlier analysis) were productive either about 87% or about 30% of the time.

Vbeta (60) and Jbeta (13) primers were used in the PCR. Some clones are missing from TCRdb's copy, which holds only in-frame ones; the method was immunoSEQ multiplex PCR. The data hold about 130,000 clones, with over 75% observed a single time. About this clone itself: The target antigen is unknown.

The ends were cut back, 5 bases at V and 6 bases at J, with 19 bases in the middle. The CDR3 is 15 residues long. The germline V gene has CDR1 MDHEN and CDR2 SYDVKM. Input material: PBMCs. This TCR was recovered from a man in his fifties in good health and CMV-seronegative. This rearrangement joins TRBV28 to TRBJ1-1; D perhaps matches TRBD1 (6 bases). CDR3 in amino acids: CASSATGKGSAEAFF. CDR3 DNA: TGTGCCAGCAGTGCCACAGGGAAGGGGAGTGCTGAAGCTTTCTTT.